This record concerns one TCR beta chain sequence. The CDR3 end falls 3 residues outside the read, so it is completed with the germline J gene. The data derive from a study of Tregs in tolerant kidney transplant recipients. The nonmyeloablative bone marrow transplants came from related graft donors, with transient mixed chimerism. CD4+CD25+CD127- Tregs, CD4+CD25- non-Tregs, CD4 and CD8 cells were sorted. Produced via immunoSEQ multiplex PCR; TCRdb's table is partial and in-frame only. The sample has tens of thousands of clones. Trimming pared 2 bases from V and 8 bases from J, leaving 6 bases between. Germline CDR1 and CDR2: MNHEY and SVGEGT. The CDR3 has 12 amino acids.

The sequences come from CD4+ T cells from blood (PBMCs), collected 24 months after the transplant. This rearrangement joins TRBV6-2 or TRBV6-3 to TRBJ1-4; D unresolved. The source of this sequence is a human patient who received a combined kidney and bone marrow transplant. Some of the T cells might come from the graft donor. The sequenced CDR3 bases are TGTGCCAGCAGTTACAGCCCGGAAAAA. This sequence encodes CASSYSPEK. The complete CDR3 sequence is CASSYSPEKLFF.